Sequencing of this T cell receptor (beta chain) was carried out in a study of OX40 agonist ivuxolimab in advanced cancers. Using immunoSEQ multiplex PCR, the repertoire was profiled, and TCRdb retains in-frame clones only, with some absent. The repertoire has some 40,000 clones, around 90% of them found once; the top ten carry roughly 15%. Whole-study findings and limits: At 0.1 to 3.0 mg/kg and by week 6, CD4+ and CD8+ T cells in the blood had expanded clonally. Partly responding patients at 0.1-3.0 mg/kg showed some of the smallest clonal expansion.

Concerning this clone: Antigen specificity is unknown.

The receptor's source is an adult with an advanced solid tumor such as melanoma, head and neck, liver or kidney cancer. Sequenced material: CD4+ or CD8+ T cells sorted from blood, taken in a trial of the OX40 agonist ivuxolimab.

In DNA, the CDR3 is TGTGCCAGCAGCGGCGGACAGCCTCAAGAGACCCAGTACTTC. Translation: CASSGGQPQETQYF. This chain connects TRBV9 to TRBJ2-5; D is perhaps TRBD1 (6 bases). The length of the CDR3 is 14 residues. Germline CDR1 SGDLS, CDR2 YYNGEE. With 3 bases removed from V and 2 bases from J, the gap between germline ends came to 11 bases. The full variable domain, with the rest looked up from reference TRBV9 and TRBJ2-5, is DSGVTQTPKHLITATGQRVTLRCSPRSGDLSVYWYQQSLDQGLQFLIQYYNGEERAKGNILERFSAQQFPDLHSELNLSSLELGDSALYFCASSGGQPQETQYFGPGTRLLVL.